This T cell receptor beta chain emerged from a study of cytomegalovirus exposure and HLA in healthy donors. Per the germline V gene, CDR1 is MNHEY and CDR2 is SVGAGI. V was cut by 5 bases and J by 6 bases, with 10 bases left in between. There are 13 residues in the CDR3. Libraries were prepared by immunoSEQ multiplex PCR; TCRdb keeps only in-frame clonotypes and omits some of them. The sample lists about 120,000 clones, about 85% occurring once. This TCR was recovered from a woman in her thirties in good health and CMV-seronegative. Sequenced input: PBMCs. The chain has TRBV6-5 and TRBJ1-4; a weak D match, TRBD1 (5 bases). As DNA, the CDR3 is TGTGCCAGCAGTCGTTGGGGCGATGAAAAACTGTTTTTT. Translating gives CASSRWGDEKLFF.